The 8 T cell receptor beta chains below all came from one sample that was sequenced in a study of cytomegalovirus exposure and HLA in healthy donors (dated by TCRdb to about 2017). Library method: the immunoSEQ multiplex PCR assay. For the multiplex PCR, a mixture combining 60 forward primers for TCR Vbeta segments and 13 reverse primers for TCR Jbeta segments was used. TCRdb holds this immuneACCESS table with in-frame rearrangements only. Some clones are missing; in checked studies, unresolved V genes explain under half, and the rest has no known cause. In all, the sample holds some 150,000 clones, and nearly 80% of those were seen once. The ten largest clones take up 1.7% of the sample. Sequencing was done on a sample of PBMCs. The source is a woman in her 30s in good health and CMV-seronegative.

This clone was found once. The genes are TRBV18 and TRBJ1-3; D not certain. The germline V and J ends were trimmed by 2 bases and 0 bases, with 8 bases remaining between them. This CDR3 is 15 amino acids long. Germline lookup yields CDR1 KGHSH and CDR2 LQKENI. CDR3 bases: TGTGCCAGCTCACCAGCGGTGACCTCTGGAAACACCATATATTTT. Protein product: CASSPAVTSGNTIYF.

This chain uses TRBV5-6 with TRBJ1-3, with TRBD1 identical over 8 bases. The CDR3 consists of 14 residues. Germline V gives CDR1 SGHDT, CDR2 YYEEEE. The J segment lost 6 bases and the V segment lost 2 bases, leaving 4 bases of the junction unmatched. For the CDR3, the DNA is TGTGCCAGCAGCTTAAGGGACAGGCCAAACACCATATATTTT. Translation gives CASSLRDRPNTIYF.

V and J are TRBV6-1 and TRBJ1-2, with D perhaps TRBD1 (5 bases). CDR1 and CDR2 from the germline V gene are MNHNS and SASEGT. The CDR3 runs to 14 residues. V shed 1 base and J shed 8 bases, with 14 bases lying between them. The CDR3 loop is CASSEVGRVEGYTF. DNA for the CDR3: TGTGCCAGCAGTGAAGTCGGCAGGGTAGAAGGCTACACCTTC.

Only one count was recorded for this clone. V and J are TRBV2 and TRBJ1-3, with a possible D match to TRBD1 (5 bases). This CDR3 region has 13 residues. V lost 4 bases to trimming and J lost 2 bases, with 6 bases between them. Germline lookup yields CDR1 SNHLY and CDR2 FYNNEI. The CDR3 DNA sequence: TGTGCCAGCAGTGTGGACACTGGAAACACCATATATTTT. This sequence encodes CASSVDTGNTIYF.

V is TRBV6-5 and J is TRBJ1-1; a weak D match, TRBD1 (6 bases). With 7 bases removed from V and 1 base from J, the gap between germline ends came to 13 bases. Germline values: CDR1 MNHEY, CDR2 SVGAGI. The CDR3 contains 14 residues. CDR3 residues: CASTQGFGNTEAFF. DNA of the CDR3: TGTGCCAGCACCCAGGGGTTTGGGAACACTGAAGCTTTCTTT.

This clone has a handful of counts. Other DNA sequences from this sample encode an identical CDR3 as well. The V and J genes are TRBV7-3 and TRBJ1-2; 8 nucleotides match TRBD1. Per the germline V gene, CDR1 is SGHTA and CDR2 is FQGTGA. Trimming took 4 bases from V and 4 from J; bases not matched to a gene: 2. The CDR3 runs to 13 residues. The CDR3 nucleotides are TGTGCCAGCAGCTCTGGACAGGGCTATGGCTACACCTTC. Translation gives CASSSGQGYGYTF.

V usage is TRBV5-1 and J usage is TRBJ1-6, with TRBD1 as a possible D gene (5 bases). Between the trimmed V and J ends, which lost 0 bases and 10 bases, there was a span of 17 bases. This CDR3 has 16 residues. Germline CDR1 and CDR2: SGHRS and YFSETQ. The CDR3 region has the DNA TGCGCCAGCAGCTTGGAGACGGGGGGTATCGGATCACCCCTCCACTTT. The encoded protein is CASSLETGGIGSPLHF. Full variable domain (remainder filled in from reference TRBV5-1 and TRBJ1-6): KAGVTQTPRYLIKTRGQQVTLSCSPISGHRSVSWYQQTPGQGLQFLFEYFSETQRNKGNFPGRFSGRQFSNSRSEMNVSTLELGDSALYLCASSLETGGIGSPLHFGNGTRLTVT.

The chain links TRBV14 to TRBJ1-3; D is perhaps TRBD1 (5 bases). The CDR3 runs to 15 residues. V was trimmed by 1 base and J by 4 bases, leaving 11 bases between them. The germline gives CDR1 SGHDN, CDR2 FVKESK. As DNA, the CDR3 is TGTGCCAGCAGCCAAGTCGGAGGGGAAGGAAACACCATATATTTT. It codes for CASSQVGGEGNTIYF.